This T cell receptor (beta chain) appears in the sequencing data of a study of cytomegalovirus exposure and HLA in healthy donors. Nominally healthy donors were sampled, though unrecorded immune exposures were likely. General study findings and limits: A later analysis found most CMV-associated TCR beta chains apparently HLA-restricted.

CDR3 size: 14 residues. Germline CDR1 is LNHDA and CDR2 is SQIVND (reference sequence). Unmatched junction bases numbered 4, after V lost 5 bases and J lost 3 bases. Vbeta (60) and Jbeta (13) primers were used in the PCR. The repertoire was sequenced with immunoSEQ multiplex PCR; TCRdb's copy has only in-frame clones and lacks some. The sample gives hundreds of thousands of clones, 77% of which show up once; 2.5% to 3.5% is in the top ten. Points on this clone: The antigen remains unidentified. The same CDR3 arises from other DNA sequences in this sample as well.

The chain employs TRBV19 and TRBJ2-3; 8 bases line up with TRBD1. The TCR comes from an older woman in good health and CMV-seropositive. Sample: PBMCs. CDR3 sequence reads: CASSDRGSTDTQYF. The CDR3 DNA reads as TGTGCCAGTAGTGACAGGGGTTCGACAGATACGCAGTATTTT.